This is a list of T cell receptor beta chains from one sample in a study of Graves' ophthalmopathy and Graves' hyperthyroidism. Each CDR3 protein is one row after TCRdb ran MiXCR on the multiplex PCR reads. Seen here are approximately 640,000 distinct CDR3 sequences, more than 40% observed once, and the top ten hold more than 3%. Sequencing was done on a sample of peripheral blood. These receptors all come from an adult man with Graves' ophthalmopathy. The CDR3 runs from the conserved cysteine through the conserved F or W. D genes are given only for firm matches. For some rows the clone size is stated as once, few or many, or as a class when expanded; others skip it.

TGTGCCATCAGGCGGGACAGCGCCAGTAATTCACCCCTCCACTTT CAIRRDSASNSPLHF TRBV10-3 - TRBJ1-6 TRBD1
TGTGCCAGTAGTATGGACAGTAAGGCGGGCAATCAGCCCCAGCATTTT CASSMDSKAGNQPQHF TRBV19 many TRBJ1-5 -
TGTGCCAGCACTTATCGGGGAAATCAGCCCCAGCATTTT CASTYRGNQPQHF TRBV12-3/TRBV12-4 many TRBJ1-5 -
TGCAGCGTCCTGAGGGGGGGCGAGGACTATGGCTACACCTTC CSVLRGGEDYGYTF TRBV29-1 - TRBJ1-2 -
TGTGCCAGCAGTTTTACCACCGACAGGATGAAGACCCAGTACTTC CASSFTTDRMKTQYF TRBV6-2/TRBV6-3 many TRBJ2-5 -
TGCAGCGTTGACGGCCAGACCCAAGAGACCCAGTACTTC CSVDGQTQETQYF TRBV29-1 many TRBJ2-5 -
TGTGCCAGCAGTGGGAGGACTAGCACAGATACGCAGTATTTT CASSGRTSTDTQYF TRBV2 - TRBJ2-3 -
TGCAGCCAAGATTACCGGACTAGCGGGGGCCAAGAGACCCAGTACTTC CSQDYRTSGGQETQYF TRBV29-1 once TRBJ2-5 TRBD2
TGTGCCAGCAGTTTTTTTTCAGGGAGATACGAGCAGTACTTC CASSFFSGRYEQYF TRBV27 - TRBJ2-7 -
TGTGCCAGCAGTTTGCGGCAGCCGGGGGGCGACGAGCAGTACTTC CASSLRQPGGDEQYF TRBV12-3/TRBV12-4 - TRBJ2-7 -
TGCGCCAGCAGCTTGGACCTAGCGGGAAGCTCCGGGGAGCTGTTTTTT CASSLDLAGSSGELFF TRBV5-1 many TRBJ2-2 TRBD2
TGTGCCAGCAGTTGGGGACTTCAAGAGACCCAGTACTTC CASSWGLQETQYF TRBV6-5 many TRBJ2-5 -
TGTGCCAGCAGCACAGATACGCAGTATTTT CASSTDTQYF TRBV2 - TRBJ2-3 -
TGTGCCAGCAGACTAAAAGGGGGCGAAGGAGAGACCCAGTACTTC CASRLKGGEGETQYF TRBV12-3/TRBV12-4 - TRBJ2-5 TRBD1
TGTGCTAGTGGTTTGGTACTGGGACCAACTAATGAAAAACTGTTTTTT CASGLVLGPTNEKLFF TRBV12-5 - TRBJ1-4 -
TGTGCCATCAGTGAGTCGGCCCGGCACAACTCCTACGAGCAGTACTTC CAISESARHNSYEQYF TRBV10-3 - TRBJ2-7 -
TGCAGCGCTCGACTAGCGGGACCCTACGAGCAGTACTTC CSARLAGPYEQYF TRBV29-1 many TRBJ2-7 TRBD2
TGTGCCAGCAGCTTAGGAGGCACCCCAGAGACCCAGTACTTC CASSLGGTPETQYF TRBV7-2 many TRBJ2-5 -
TGTGCCAGCAGTGAACAGGTCTATGGCTACACCTTC CASSEQVYGYTF TRBV6-1 - TRBJ1-2 -
TGTGCCATCAGTTACGCCTACGAGCAGTACTTC CAISYAYEQYF TRBV10-3 - TRBJ2-7 -
TGTGCCAGCAGTTCATTCGGGGGCAGAAACTATGGCTACACCTTC CASSSFGGRNYGYTF TRBV27 many TRBJ1-2 -
TGTGCCAGCAGTGATTGGCGCGGGGGGGTCTACGAGCAGTACTTC CASSDWRGGVYEQYF TRBV25-1 - TRBJ2-7 TRBD2
TGCAGTGCTCCTGCGGACAGGGCCTACGAGCAGTACTTC CSAPADRAYEQYF TRBV20-1 - TRBJ2-7 TRBD1
TGTTCCCTCGGCGCAGATACGCAGTATTTT CSLGADTQYF TRBV12-5 - TRBJ2-3 -